Below, 25 T cell receptor beta chains from the same sample are listed, as sequenced in a study of sequential checkpoint blockade in melanoma. TCRdb keeps only in-frame clones here, not all; method: immunoSEQ multiplex PCR. The repertoire consists of approximately 2,200 clones, with roughly a fifth occurring once and the leading ten covering roughly 15%. Sample treatment: randomized to nivolumab then ipilimumab (arm A) or the reverse (arm B). The sequencing used tumor tissue (inferred from file names), collected from a patient given nivolumab and ipilimumab in sequence. These receptor sequences come from a human donor with melanoma.

The rearrangement uses TRBV30 and TRBJ2-7, with D possibly being TRBD1 (5 bases). The CDR3 loop spans 15 amino acids. The germline V and J ends were trimmed by 2 bases and 4 bases, with 18 bases remaining between them. Germline V gene data show CDR1 as GTSNPN and CDR2 as SVGIG (reference sequence). CDR3 DNA: TGTGCCTGGAGTCAAAGACAGACGACGTTATACGAGCAGTACTTC. Translating gives CAWSQRQTTLYEQYF.

This sequence joins TRBV18 and TRBJ2-4; TRBD1 aligns across 7 bases. This CDR3 is built from 15 residues. Per the germline V gene, CDR1 is KGHSH and CDR2 is LQKENI. Trimming cost V 0 bases and J 6 bases; bases outside gene matches: 5. The CDR3 DNA is TGTGCCAGCTCACCACCGGGACAGCCAGGAAACATTCAGTACTTC. Translating it yields CASSPPGQPGNIQYF. Combining the CDR3 with reference TRBV18 and TRBJ2-4 gives the whole variable domain NAGVMQNPRHLVRRRGQEARLRCSPMKGHSHVYWYRQLPEEGLKFMVYLQKENIIDESGMPKERFSAEFPKEGPSILRIQQVVRGDSAAYFCASSPPGQPGNIQYFGAGTRLSVL.

This chain joins TRBV6-8 and TRBJ1-2, with a possible D match to TRBD1 (6 bases). This CDR3 is built from 12 residues. The ends were cut back, 8 bases at V and 5 bases at J, with 12 bases in the middle. The germline gives CDR1 MNHGY, CDR2 SAAAGT. CDR3 in amino acids: CASQDSRYGYTF. CDR3 sequence (DNA): TGTGCCAGCCAGGACAGTCGGTATGGCTACACCTTC.

This clone was found a few times. V is TRBV4-1 and J is TRBJ2-7; D gene ambiguous. The CDR3 covers 13 residues. Germline loops: CDR1 MGHRA, CDR2 YSYEKL. V was trimmed by 0 bases and J by 1 base, leaving 4 bases between them. CDR3 region: CASSQELSYEQYF. Here the CDR3 DNA reads TGCGCCAGCAGCCAAGAACTATCCTACGAGCAGTACTTC.

This clone is medium-sized. This sequence joins TRBV11-3 and TRBJ2-7; 16 positions agree with TRBD2. Germline V lookup: CDR1 SGHNT, CDR2 YENEEA. Trimming at V came to 5 bases and at J to 1 base, leaving 8 bases not matched to a gene. The CDR3 is 18 amino acids. CDR3 in DNA: TGTGCCAGCAGCCAAGCGGGACTAGCGGGGGGGCCGTCCTACGAGCAGTACTTC. This codes for CASSQAGLAGGPSYEQYF. Combining the CDR3 with reference TRBV11-3 and TRBJ2-7 gives the whole variable domain EAGVVQSPRYKIIEKKQPVAFWCNPISGHNTLYWYLQNLGQGPELLIRYENEEAVDDSQLPKDRFSAERLKGVDSTLKIQPAELGDSAVYLCASSQAGLAGGPSYEQYFGPGTRLTVT.

J is TRBJ2-3 and V is TRBV19; a possible D gene is TRBD1 (7 bases). The CDR3 contains 16 residues. The V end was cut by 5 bases, the J end by 4 bases, with 19 bases between. Germline V CDR1 and CDR2: LNHDA, SQIVND (reference sequence). CDR3 sequence reads: CASSYGAGRGADTQYF. The CDR3 DNA reads TGTGCCAGTAGTTACGGGGCGGGCAGGGGGGCAGATACGCAGTATTTT.

The chain has TRBV10-2 and TRBJ2-7, with 7 bases that match TRBD2. The CDR3 covers 15 residues. Looked up from germline, CDR1 is WSHSY and CDR2 is SAAADI. J was trimmed by 1 base and V by 3 bases; bases with no gene match: 6. CDR3 DNA sequence: TGCGCCAGCAGTGACCATAGCGGGCCATCCTACGAGCAGTACTTC. Its translation is CASSDHSGPSYEQYF.

The chain carries TRBV11-3 and TRBJ2-7, with 12 bases identical to TRBD1. The germline gives CDR1 SGHNT, CDR2 YENEEA. Germline trimming cut 4 bases from V and 7 bases from J; bases unmatched to any gene: 8. CDR3 size: 15 residues. The CDR3 DNA is TGTGCCAGCAGCTCACCGGGACAGGGGGCCAGAGAGCAGTACTTC. As protein: CASSSPGQGAREQYF.

This clone showed up just a few times. The CDR3 is CASSVSSGRAIDTQYF. The CDR3 nucleotides read TGTGCCAGCAGCGTTAGTAGCGGGAGGGCCATAGATACGCAGTATTTT. The rearrangement joins TRBV11-3 to TRBJ2-3; the match to TRBD2 covers 11 bases. CDR1 is SGHNT, CDR2 YENEEA, per germline. Trimming took 5 bases from V and 5 from J; bases not matched to a gene: 9. The CDR3 consists of 16 residues.

The table lists this clone with a few counts. This chain links TRBV6-8 with TRBJ1-4; D gene ambiguous. The CDR3 extends over 15 amino acids. V gave up 0 bases and J gave up 4 bases, with 9 bases separating them. The germline V gene encodes CDR1 MNHGY and CDR2 SAAAGT. This CDR3 is CASSYSGQLNEKLFF. Here the CDR3 DNA reads TGTGCCAGCAGTTACTCCGGGCAGCTTAATGAAAAACTGTTTTTT.

This clone is termed medium-sized. The V and J genes are TRBV11-3 and TRBJ2-5; 11 bases match TRBD2. V was pared by 6 bases and J by 5 bases, with 8 bases of the junction left unmatched. CDR3 size: 15 residues. The germline V gene has CDR1 SGHNT and CDR2 YENEEA. CDR3 amino acids: CASSFGLAGGETQYF. The CDR3 DNA sequence: TGTGCCAGCAGTTTTGGACTAGCGGGCGGGGAGACCCAGTACTTC. The complete variable domain, with remaining parts taken from reference TRBV11-3 and TRBJ2-5, reads EAGVVQSPRYKIIEKKQPVAFWCNPISGHNTLYWYLQNLGQGPELLIRYENEEAVDDSQLPKDRFSAERLKGVDSTLKIQPAELGDSAVYLCASSFGLAGGETQYFGPGTRLLVL.

The chain has TRBV19 and TRBJ2-3; 8 positions match TRBD1. This CDR3 has 19 residues. Germline CDR1 LNHDA, CDR2 SQIVND (reference sequence). Trimming removed 4 bases from V and 1 base from J; junction bases left unmatched: 16. CDR3: CASSTPGGENIIGTDTQYF. As DNA, the CDR3 is TGTGCCAGTAGTACTCCAGGGGGCGAAAATATTATTGGCACAGATACGCAGTATTTT.

The chain carries TRBV6-8 and TRBJ1-5; D gene ambiguous. The CDR3 has 15 residues. Trimming pared 4 bases from V and 0 bases from J, leaving 10 bases between. The germline CDR1 and CDR2 sequences are MNHGY and SAAAGT. The CDR3: CASSLTSYSNQPQHF. The DNA of the CDR3 is TGTGCCAGCAGTTTGACCAGCTATAGCAATCAGCCCCAGCATTTT.

This clone is a singleton in its sample. This rearrangement joins TRBV29-1 to TRBJ1-5; 7 bases line up with TRBD1. Trimming at V came to 4 bases and at J to 5 bases, leaving 2 bases not matched to a gene. Germline V gives CDR1 SQVTM, CDR2 ANQGSEA. The CDR3 is made up of 12 amino acids. The CDR3 sequence: CSVGTGYQPQHF. Here the CDR3 DNA reads TGCAGCGTTGGGACAGGATATCAGCCCCAGCATTTT.

Ten or more counts support this clone. The chain carries TRBV11-3 and TRBJ2-7, with TRBD2 matching over 10 bases. CDR3 length: 16 amino acids. V gave up 3 bases and J gave up 3 bases; unmatched junction bases: 8. Germline V gene data show CDR1 as SGHNT and CDR2 as YENEEA. For the CDR3, the DNA is TGTGCCAGCAGCTTCAAGACTAGCGGGCCTTACTACGAGCAGTACTTC. Amino acids: CASSFKTSGPYYEQYF. The whole variable domain, filled in from reference TRBV11-3 and TRBJ2-7, reads EAGVVQSPRYKIIEKKQPVAFWCNPISGHNTLYWYLQNLGQGPELLIRYENEEAVDDSQLPKDRFSAERLKGVDSTLKIQPAELGDSAVYLCASSFKTSGPYYEQYFGPGTRLTVT.

In its sample, this clone was seen many times. The CDR3 DNA sequence: TGTGCCAGCAGCGACGACAGGGGGCGCTGGAATGAGCAGTTCTTC. It is translated as CASSDDRGRWNEQFF. The chain joins TRBV11-3 to TRBJ2-1; 10 nucleotides agree with TRBD1. The CDR3 sequence is 15 residues long. CDR1 and CDR2 (germline): SGHNT, YENEEA. With 5 bases clipped from V and 7 bases from J, the junction kept 8 bases outside the gene matches.

This clone showed up just a few times. This rearrangement joins TRBV11-3 to TRBJ2-1; 8 nucleotides agree with TRBD2. The CDR3 runs to 16 residues. From germline, CDR1 is SGHNT and CDR2 YENEEA. Trimming took 0 bases from V and 10 from J; bases not matched to a gene: 11. The CDR3 DNA reads TGTGCCAGCAGCTTAGATTTTTTAAAAAAGCGGGAGGAGCAGTTCTTC. Translated, it gives CASSLDFLKKREEQFF.

This clone was recorded at least ten times. DNA for the CDR3: TGTGCCAGCGCTACGGGGGGGAGCGGCTCCTACGAGCAGTACTTC. Protein sequence: CASATGGSGSYEQYF. This chain joins TRBV11-3 and TRBJ2-7; 8 bases line up with TRBD2. V was clipped by 8 bases and J by 0 bases; unmatched bases: 9. This CDR3 has 15 amino acids. The germline V gene has CDR1 SGHNT and CDR2 YENEEA.

The V gene is TRBV6-1, the J gene TRBJ2-3; D unresolved. In germline, CDR1 is MNHNS, CDR2 SASEGT. CDR3 length: 14 residues. Trimming shortened V by 0 bases and J by 4 bases, and 8 bases separated the two germline ends. The CDR3 DNA is TGTGCCAGCAGTGAAGCGCAAGAGCCAGATACGCAGTATTTT. It yields the protein CASSEAQEPDTQYF.

This clone was seen more than once but under ten times. The V call is TRBV6-8, the J call TRBJ1-5, with D unresolved. Germline CDR1 reads MNHGY; CDR2 reads SAAAGT. V lost 5 bases, J lost 10 bases, and 12 bases lay in between. CDR3 length: 12 residues. Written as DNA, the CDR3 is TGTGCCAGCAGTCGTATTAACAGTCCCCAGCATTTT. Translated: CASSRINSPQHF.

By frequency in the sample, this clone is hyperexpanded (1% or more). The rearrangement links TRBV28 to TRBJ2-7, with D possibly matching TRBD2 (5 bases). This CDR3 has 13 residues. CDR1 is MDHEN and CDR2 is SYDVKM in the germline V gene. Trimming shortened V by 6 bases and J by 5 bases, and 14 bases separated the two germline ends. The CDR3 here is CASSTPRRDEQYF. The CDR3 DNA sequence: TGTGCCAGCAGCACCCCAAGGCGGGACGAGCAGTACTTC.

This rearrangement joins TRBV19 to TRBJ1-4; D not resolved. Germline CDR1 is LNHDA and CDR2 is SQIVND (reference sequence). V was clipped by 6 bases and J by 4 bases, with 18 bases between them. CDR3 length: 16 amino acids. The CDR3 loop reads CASRNSRADLNEKLFF. CDR3 DNA: TGTGCCAGTAGGAATTCGAGGGCAGACCTTAATGAAAAACTGTTTTTT.

The chain recombines TRBV28 with TRBJ2-7, with D possibly being TRBD2 (6 bases). The CDR3 is made up of 12 amino acids. V was pared by 6 bases and J by 4 bases, with 10 bases between. The germline gives CDR1 MDHEN, CDR2 SYDVKM. CDR3 region: CASRKGRYEQYF. The CDR3 nucleotides are TGTGCCAGCAGAAAGGGGAGGTACGAGCAGTACTTC.

The chain has TRBV28 and TRBJ1-4, with D perhaps matching TRBD1 (5 bases). V gave up 2 bases and J gave up 6 bases, with 13 bases separating them. The germline gives CDR1 MDHEN, CDR2 SYDVKM. The CDR3 is 15 residues long. CDR3 sequence reads: CASSLQGGADEKLFF. The CDR3 coding sequence is TGTGCCAGCAGTTTACAGGGTGGGGCGGATGAAAAACTGTTTTTT.

This clone is labeled medium-sized. The chain links TRBV11-3 to TRBJ1-1; D call uncertain. Trimming took off 0 bases at V and 3 bases at J, with 11 bases between the two ends. Looked up from germline, CDR1 is SGHNT and CDR2 is YENEEA. This CDR3 has 15 residues. Here the CDR3 reads CASSLEAQWDTEAFF. CDR3 DNA sequence: TGTGCCAGCAGCTTAGAGGCACAGTGGGACACTGAAGCTTTCTTT.